The entry below describes one T cell receptor beta chain. Germline V gives CDR1 KGHSH, CDR2 LQKENI. Trimming took off 4 bases at V and 3 bases at J, with 9 bases between the two ends. This CDR3 is built from 13 residues. The data belong to a study of T cell responses to AZD1222 COVID-19 vaccine. The assay was immunoSEQ multiplex PCR, and TCRdb's table has in-frame clones only and misses some. Among around 150,000 clones, about nine tenths were seen once, and the ten largest hold 3% to 4%. V usage is TRBV18 and J usage is TRBJ1-1; D is unclear. Sequenced here: peripheral blood, sampled on day 0 of MenACWY control vaccination. The TCR comes from an adult in good health. This CDR3 is CASSLTRYTEAFF. CDR3 coding DNA: TGTGCCAGCTCACTCACAAGGTACACTGAAGCTTTCTTT.